This T cell receptor beta chain was recorded in a study of beta chain features in type 1 diabetes. Findings of the study overall: Type 1 diabetes patients showed a moderate but significant shortening of TCRB CDR3s in all four CD4+ subsets. There were fewer insertions and more deletions at the VDJ junctions of type 1 diabetes patients.

The isolated RNA, all of it, was reverse transcribed, so expressed TCRB transcripts were what got sequenced. The repertoire was sequenced with immunoSEQ multiplex PCR; TCRdb's copy has only in-frame clones and lacks some. Of under 200,000 clones in the sample, around 8.4% were seen once. The table lists this clone with a few counts. What it binds is unknown. This clonotype originated in a woman aged 18-35 years with type 1 diabetes. Sequenced sample: central memory CD4+ T cells from blood.

This chain's CDR3 is CASMRGRVQETQYF. DNA for the CDR3: TGTGCCAGCATGCGGGGGAGGGTCCAAGAGACCCAGTACTTC. The rearrangement joins TRBV28 to TRBJ2-5, with TRBD2 matching 7 bases. This CDR3 contains 14 residues. Trimming took 7 bases from V and 1 from J; bases not matched to a gene: 6. The germline V gene encodes CDR1 MDHEN and CDR2 SYDVKM.